The present TCR beta chain was sequenced within a study of T cells in localized non-small cell lung cancer. Study-wide results and limits: A single tumor region was sequenced, leaving heterogeneity possible. Adjacent uninvolved lung had the highest clonality, suggesting focused antigen responses. Those with higher blood T cell density had longer overall survival. In adjacent lung appeared a median around 62 of the top 100 tumor clones.

The V end was cut by 2 bases, the J end by 2 bases, with 13 bases between. Germline CDR1 and CDR2: SQVTM and ANQGSEA. CDR3 length: 15 residues. In regard to this clone: Its antigen remains unknown.

Generated by immunoSEQ multiplex PCR, the TCRdb table keeps only in-frame clones and is missing some. This table has approximately 30,000 clones, 93% appearing once. The V call is TRBV29-1, the J call TRBJ2-1; a weak D match, TRBD2 (6 bases). The specimen comprised peripheral blood, sampled before any cancer treatment. The clonotype comes from an older female donor with stage I lung adenocarcinoma. The CDR3 reads CSVEPWDSPYNEQFF. The CDR3 DNA reads as TGCAGCGTTGAACCCTGGGACTCCCCCTACAATGAGCAGTTCTTC.